The TCR beta chain under discussion was sequenced for a study of identical twins. After template switching added a universal primer site, the resulting cDNA carried unique molecular identifiers. TCRdb passed the 5' RACE reads through MiXCR, listing each CDR3 protein once. The sample has hundreds of thousands of distinct CDR3 sequences; about 20% are singletons. The germline gives CDR1 SGHVS, CDR2 FQNEAQ. CDR3 size: 16 residues. Trimming shortened V by 5 bases and J by 4 bases, and 20 bases separated the two germline ends. The same data also contributed to another study, on T cells expressing NK-cell markers. As that report states: Sequencing of TCR beta repertoires drew on sorted CD3+CD56+NKG2C+, CD3+CD56+NKG2C- and CD3+CD56-NKG2C+ T cells. As a fraction of CD8+ T cells, dominant NKG2C+ clonotypes reached roughly 1.0-7.0% in six donors.

The receptor comes from a woman aged 18 to 35 in good health. The chain carries TRBV7-8 and TRBJ2-5; TRBD1 might be the D (5 bases). The sample was PBMCs. The CDR3, as DNA: TGTGCCAGCAGCCTGCCAAGGGGCGCCCCCTCAGAGACCCAGTACTTC. Protein sequence: CASSLPRGAPSETQYF.